These 21 T cell receptor beta chains were all obtained from the same sample, sequenced in a study of blood T cell repertoires in COVID-19. Clones were sequenced by immunoSEQ multiplex PCR, and TCRdb holds only the in-frame ones, with some missing. The sample consists of a few hundred thousand clones, approximately 91% of them appearing once. The sequenced sample consisted of PBMCs or T cells enriched from blood (not recorded which). The receptors come from a woman aged 40 to 50 who had been exposed to COVID-19.

This clone has just one count. The chain is built from TRBV5-6 and TRBJ2-3; TRBD2 might be the D (5 bases). Germline values: CDR1 SGHDT, CDR2 YYEEEE. The V end lost 2 bases, the J end lost 0 bases, and 10 bases lay between the germline ends. This CDR3 has 15 amino acids. CDR3 sequence (DNA): TGTGCCAGCAGCTTAGGAGGAGCTAGCACAGATACGCAGTATTTT. It yields the protein CASSLGGASTDTQYF. Full variable domain (outside the CDR3, taken from reference TRBV5-6 and TRBJ2-3): DAGVTQSPTHLIKTRGQQVTLRCSPKSGHDTVSWYQQALGQGPQFIFQYYEEEERQRGNFPDRFSGHQFPNYSSELNVNALLLGDSALYLCASSLGGASTDTQYFGPGTRLTVL.

The chain is built from TRBV10-1 and TRBJ1-1, with 9 bases lining up with TRBD1. Germline loops: CDR1 WNHNN, CDR2 SYGVQD (reference sequence). This CDR3 spans 16 amino acids. With V trimmed by 5 bases and J by 1 base, 8 bases remained unmatched. CDR3 sequence (DNA): TGCGCCAGCAGTCCCGGGACAGGGAGATGGAACACTGAAGCTTTCTTT. Translation: CASSPGTGRWNTEAFF.

This chain uses TRBV7-2 with TRBJ2-7; D remains ambiguous. Germline V gene data show CDR1 as SGHTA and CDR2 as FQGNSA. V gave up 1 base and J gave up 0 bases, with 4 bases separating them. This CDR3 is 13 amino acids long. The CDR3 region is CASSLVSSYEQYF. The CDR3 nucleotides are TGTGCCAGCAGCTTAGTTAGCTCCTACGAGCAGTACTTC.

The chain employs TRBV3-1 (or the pseudogene TRBV3-2) and TRBJ1-6, with a possible D match to TRBD1 (6 bases). Germline V CDR1 and CDR2: LGHDT, YNNKEL (reference sequence). The CDR3 is made up of 16 amino acids. Trimming stripped 0 bases from V and 7 bases from J, with 13 bases between. For the CDR3, the DNA is TGTGCCAGCAGCCAAGATGGTTCCAGGGGAAATTCACCCCTCCACTTT. This encodes CASSQDGSRGNSPLHF.

The DNA of the CDR3 is TGTGCCTGGAGTAGGCAGGGGGCGACGACAGATACGCAGTATTTT. It translates to CAWSRQGATTDTQYF. The chain links TRBV30 to TRBJ2-3; 8 bases map to TRBD1. This CDR3 is 15 amino acids long. Trimming removed 2 bases from V and 3 bases from J; junction bases left unmatched: 7. Germline CDR1 reads GTSNPN; CDR2 reads SVGIG (reference sequence). The complete variable domain, with remaining parts taken from reference TRBV30 and TRBJ2-3, reads SQTIHQWPATLVQPVGSPLSLECTVEGTSNPNLYWYRQAAGRGLQLLFYSVGIGQISSEVPQNLSASRPQDRQFILSSKKLLLSDSGFYLCAWSRQGATTDTQYFGPGTRLTVL.

V usage is TRBV5-4 and J usage is TRBJ2-7, with D tentatively TRBD1 (5 bases). Germline V lookup: CDR1 SGHNT, CDR2 YYREEE (reference sequence). The germline V and J ends were trimmed by 6 bases and 6 bases, with 19 bases remaining between them. CDR3 length equals 14 residues. This CDR3 is CASKSQRQNSEQYF. CDR3 sequence (DNA): TGTGCCAGCAAAAGTCAACGACAGAACTCCGAGCAGTACTTC.

This clone appeared once. The V and J genes are TRBV29-1 and TRBJ1-2; TRBD1 might be the D (5 bases). Germline V gene sequence: CDR1 SQVTM, CDR2 ANQGSEA. The CDR3 runs 13 residues. The V gene lost 4 bases and the J gene lost 5 bases, with 14 bases spanning the gap. The CDR3 loop reads CSVGQGTGYGYTF. The CDR3 nucleotides are TGCAGCGTTGGTCAGGGCACCGGGTATGGCTACACCTTC.

In this sample, this clone turned up a few times. The rearrangement joins TRBV7-8 to TRBJ2-2; 9 nucleotides align to TRBD1. The CDR3 loop spans 15 amino acids. V shed 6 bases and J 5 bases; nucleotides not matched to a gene: 7. CDR1 SGHVS and CDR2 FQNEAQ come from the germline V gene. DNA of the CDR3: TGTGCCAGCAGTCGGACAGGGGCCCGGACCGGGGAGCTGTTTTTT. It specifies CASSRTGARTGELFF. Complete variable domain (other parts from reference TRBV7-8 and TRBJ2-2): GAGVSQSPRYKVAKRGQDVALRCDPISGHVSLFWYQQALGQGPEFLTYFQNEAQLDKSGLPSDRFFAERPEGSVSTLKIQRTQQEDSAVYLCASSRTGARTGELFFGEGSRLTVL.

The gene calls are TRBV19 and TRBJ1-1; 7 nucleotides align to TRBD1. The CDR3 contains 20 residues. CDR1 and CDR2 (germline): LNHDA, SQIVND (reference sequence). V trimming: 5 bases; J trimming: 1 base; junction bases outside the gene matches: 22. The CDR3: CASSLPSIGQVRTRNTEAFF. For the CDR3, the DNA is TGTGCCAGTAGTCTACCCTCGATTGGACAGGTCCGGACCCGGAACACTGAAGCTTTCTTT.

The V and J genes are TRBV7-9 and TRBJ2-1, with 9 bases that match TRBD2. The CDR3 is made up of 17 amino acids. CDR1 and CDR2 (germline): SEHNR, FQNEAQ (reference sequence). Losses at the gene ends were 2 bases for V and 6 bases for J; bases not matched to a gene: 11. This CDR3 reads CASSLWPSGTPGNEQFF. The CDR3 DNA reads TGTGCCAGCAGCTTATGGCCTAGCGGGACGCCTGGCAATGAGCAGTTCTTC.

In this sample, this clone turned up once. The chain combines TRBV30 with TRBJ1-1; possible D gene TRBD1, 5 bases. The CDR3 length is 13 residues. CDR1 and CDR2 from the germline V gene are GTSNPN and SVGIG (reference sequence). Between the trimmed V and J ends, which lost 1 base and 1 base, there was a span of 7 bases. Written as DNA, the CDR3 is TGTGCCTGGAGTGGACAGACGAACACTGAAGCTTTCTTT. Translated, it gives CAWSGQTNTEAFF.

This clone came up a few times. This chain links TRBV7-8 with TRBJ1-1, with TRBD1 as a possible D gene (6 bases). Per the germline V gene, CDR1 is SGHVS and CDR2 is FQNEAQ. The CDR3 loop spans 12 amino acids. Trimming cost V 5 bases and J 9 bases, with 13 bases left between them. The CDR3 loop reads CASSQTTGKAFF. CDR3 coding DNA: TGTGCCAGCAGCCAGACCACAGGGAAAGCTTTCTTT.

This chain uses TRBV25-1 with TRBJ2-3; D is unresolved. The CDR3 runs to 15 residues. Trimming cost V 2 bases and J 3 bases, with 12 bases left between them. In germline, CDR1 is MGHDK, CDR2 SYGVNS. Written as DNA, the CDR3 is TGTGCCAGCAGTGAAGGTTTGAGTGATACAGATACGCAGTATTTT. Protein: CASSEGLSDTDTQYF.

The rearrangement joins TRBV19 to TRBJ1-6; D is perhaps TRBD1 (6 bases). Germline loops: CDR1 LNHDA, CDR2 SQIVND (reference sequence). CDR3 length: 14 residues. The V and J ends lost 8 bases and 7 bases respectively, with 15 bases between them. DNA of the CDR3: TGTGCCAGTTCACAGGGTAGAGGAAATTCACCCCTCCACTTT. It is translated as CASSQGRGNSPLHF.

This chain connects TRBV19 to TRBJ2-5, with 12 bases aligning to TRBD1. Unmatched junction bases numbered 5, after V lost 4 bases and J lost 5 bases. Germline V gene lookup returns CDR1 LNHDA and CDR2 SQIVND (reference sequence). The CDR3 is 15 residues long. The CDR3 DNA is TGTGCCAGTAGTACCGGGACAGGGGGCGGTGAGACCCAGTACTTC. It encodes CASSTGTGGGETQYF.

V is TRBV6-2 or TRBV6-3 and J is TRBJ2-7, with 9 bases fitting TRBD2. The CDR3 runs to 15 residues. V shed 6 bases and J 4 bases; nucleotides not matched to a gene: 10. CDR1 MNHEY and CDR2 SVGEGT come from the germline V gene. The CDR3: CASRPQAGGLYEQYF. The CDR3 DNA reads as TGTGCCAGCAGACCTCAAGCGGGAGGTTTATACGAGCAGTACTTC.

The chain employs TRBV5-6 and TRBJ1-6; 7 positions agree with TRBD1. The V and J ends lost 2 bases and 7 bases, in that order; junction bases with no gene match: 6. The CDR3 length is 15 residues. Germline CDR1 is SGHDT and CDR2 is YYEEEE. The DNA for the CDR3 is TGTGCCAGCAGCTTAGGACAGGTGTCGAATTCACCCCTCCACTTT. Its protein product is CASSLGQVSNSPLHF.

CDR3 bases: TGTGCCAGCAGCTTAAAAGGGGGGGCCTCGGATACGCAGTATTTT. Its translation is CASSLKGGASDTQYF. The genes are TRBV7-3 and TRBJ2-3; a weak D match, TRBD2 (7 bases). V was shortened by 1 base and J by 6 bases, with 14 bases between the two germline ends. CDR1 and CDR2 from the germline V gene are SGHTA and FQGTGA. CDR3 length: 15 amino acids.

The V and J genes are TRBV6-2 or TRBV6-3 and TRBJ2-4; 10 bases fit TRBD2. Trimming cost V 6 bases and J 0 bases; bases outside gene matches: 11. Looked up from germline, CDR1 is MNHEY and CDR2 is SVGEGT. The CDR3 is 18 amino acids. The CDR3 loop is CASSRRTSGTIAKNIQYF. Here the CDR3 DNA reads TGTGCCAGCAGCCGTCGTACTAGCGGGACAATAGCCAAAAACATTCAGTACTTC.

The chain links TRBV9 to TRBJ2-7, with TRBD1 as a possible D gene (6 bases). The CDR3 loop spans 15 amino acids. The germline V gene has CDR1 SGDLS and CDR2 YYNGEE. V lost 3 bases and J 5 bases, leaving 18 bases between the germline ends. The CDR3 DNA is TGTGCCAGCAGCGCCTGGACAGAGTTTGGCAACGAGCAGTACTTC. This sequence encodes CASSAWTEFGNEQYF.

The chain combines TRBV27 with TRBJ1-2; 7 nucleotides match TRBD1. J was trimmed by 7 bases and V by 10 bases; bases with no gene match: 9. Germline V gene sequence: CDR1 MNHEY, CDR2 SMNVEV (reference sequence). CDR3 length equals 12 residues. CDR3 bases: TGTGCCACTACCGGAGGGGGCGGTGGCTACACCTTC. Amino acids: CATTGGGGGYTF.